This TCR beta chain was observed in a study of T cell repertoires in cytomegalovirus infection (dated 2019 in TCRdb). As for the study more broadly: Donor HLA type was relevant to the analysis, because carriage of CMV infection together with the matching HLA type was indicated by public TCR beta signatures.

Reading the germline V gene gives CDR1 SGHAT and CDR2 FQNNGV. For this chain, trimming is 3 bases at the V end and 10 bases at the J end, and the number of junction bases without a gene match is 14. The CDR3 contains 16 residues, cysteine and phenylalanine counted. The only DNA kept is the CDR3, 48 bases in frame from the first base. Findings and caveats that apply to the study as a whole: The ex vivo response was dominated by HLA-C-restricted CMV-specific TCR beta clonotypes, which also provided the single most frequent clonotype in two of eight donors. In both this cohort and an independent cohort of 350 to 400 donors, the cumulative frequency of public TCR beta family members distinguished carriers of CMV infection plus the relevant HLA type.

TCRdb lists the instrument as Illumina HiSeq 1500. TCRdb's own reprocessing of the public reads used fastp at Q25 and MiXCR and kept productive beta chains. Each CDR3 protein gets just one entry, which takes the most common genes and DNA from the rows behind it. The sample records a few hundred thousand distinct CDR3 sequences, around 15% of which are singletons. The ten biggest clones cover over 40% of the sample. As regards this clonotype: Its antigen has not been determined. Qualities for individual bases were not recorded, and no much larger clone is one base off.

The clonotype comes from a human donor in good health (CMV status not recorded). Some clones in this sample may be carry-over from other donors' samples. Sequences were obtained from CD8+ T cells from PBMCs. This receptor chain uses TRBV11-2 and TRBJ2-1; TRBD1 agrees with 8 junctional bases. The nucleotide sequence reads TGTGCCAGCAGCTTTCTCGCAGGGGGCGCTTTAATGGAGCAGTTCTTC. It is translated as CASSFLAGGALMEQFF.